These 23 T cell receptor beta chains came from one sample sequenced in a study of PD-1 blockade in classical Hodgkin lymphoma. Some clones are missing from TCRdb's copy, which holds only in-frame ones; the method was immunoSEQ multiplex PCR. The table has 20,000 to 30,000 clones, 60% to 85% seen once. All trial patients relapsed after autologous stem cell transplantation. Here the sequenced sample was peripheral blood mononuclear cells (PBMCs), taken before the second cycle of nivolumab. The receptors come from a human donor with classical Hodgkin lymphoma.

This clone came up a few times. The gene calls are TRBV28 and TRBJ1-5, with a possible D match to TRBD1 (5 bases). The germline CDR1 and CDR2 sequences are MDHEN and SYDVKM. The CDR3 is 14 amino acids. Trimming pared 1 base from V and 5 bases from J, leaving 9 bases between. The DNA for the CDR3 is TGTGCCAGCAGTTTATTGGGGGAGGATCAGCCCCAGCATTTT. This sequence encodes CASSLLGEDQPQHF. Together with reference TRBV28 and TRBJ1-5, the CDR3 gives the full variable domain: DVKVTQSSRYLVKRTGEKVFLECVQDMDHENMFWYRQDPGLGLRLIYFSYDVKMKEKGDIPEGYSVSREKKERFSLILESASTNQTSMYLCASSLLGEDQPQHFGDGTRLSIL.

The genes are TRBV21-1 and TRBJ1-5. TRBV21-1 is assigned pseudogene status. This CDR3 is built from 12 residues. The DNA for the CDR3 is TGTGCCATCAACCAAGGGAATCAGCCCCAGCATTTT. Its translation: CAINQGNQPQHF.

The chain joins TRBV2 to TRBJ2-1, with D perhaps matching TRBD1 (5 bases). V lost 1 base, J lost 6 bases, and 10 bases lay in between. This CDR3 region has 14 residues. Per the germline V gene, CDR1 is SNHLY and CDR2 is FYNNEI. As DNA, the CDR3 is TGTGCCAGCAGTGAAGGAAGGGGCACCAATGAGCAGTTCTTC. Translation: CASSEGRGTNEQFF.

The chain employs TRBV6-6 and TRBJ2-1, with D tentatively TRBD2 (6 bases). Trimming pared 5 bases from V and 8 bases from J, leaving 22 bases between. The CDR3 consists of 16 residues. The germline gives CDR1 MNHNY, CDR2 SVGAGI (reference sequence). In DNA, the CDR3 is TGTGCCAGCAGTCTCCCCCCAGCGGGTATCAGGGATGAGCAGTTCTTC. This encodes CASSLPPAGIRDEQFF.

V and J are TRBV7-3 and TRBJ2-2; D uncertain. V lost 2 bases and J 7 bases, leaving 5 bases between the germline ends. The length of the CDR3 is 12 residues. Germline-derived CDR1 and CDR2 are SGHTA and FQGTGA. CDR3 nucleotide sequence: TGTGCCAGCAGCTTAGCGGTCGGGGAGCTGTTTTTT. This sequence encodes CASSLAVGELFF.

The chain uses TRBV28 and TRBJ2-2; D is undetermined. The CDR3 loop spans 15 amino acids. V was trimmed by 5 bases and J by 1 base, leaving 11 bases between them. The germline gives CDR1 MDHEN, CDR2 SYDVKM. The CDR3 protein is CASSSFQRNTGELFF. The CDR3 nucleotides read TGTGCCAGCAGTAGTTTCCAGCGGAACACCGGGGAGCTGTTTTTT. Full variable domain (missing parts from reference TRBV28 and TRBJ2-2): DVKVTQSSRYLVKRTGEKVFLECVQDMDHENMFWYRQDPGLGLRLIYFSYDVKMKEKGDIPEGYSVSREKKERFSLILESASTNQTSMYLCASSSFQRNTGELFFGEGSRLTVL.

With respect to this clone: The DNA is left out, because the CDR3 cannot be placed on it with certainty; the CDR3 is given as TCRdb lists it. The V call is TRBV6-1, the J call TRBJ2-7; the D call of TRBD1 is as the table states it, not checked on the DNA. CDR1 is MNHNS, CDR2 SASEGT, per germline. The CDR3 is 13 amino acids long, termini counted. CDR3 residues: CASILGRDYEQYF.

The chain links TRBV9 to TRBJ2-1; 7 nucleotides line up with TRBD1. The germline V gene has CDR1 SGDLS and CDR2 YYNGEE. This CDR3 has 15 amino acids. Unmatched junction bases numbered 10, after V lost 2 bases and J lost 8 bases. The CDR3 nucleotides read TGTGCCAGCAGCGTTGGAGACAGGGTAAGAGATGAGCAGTTCTTC. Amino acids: CASSVGDRVRDEQFF.

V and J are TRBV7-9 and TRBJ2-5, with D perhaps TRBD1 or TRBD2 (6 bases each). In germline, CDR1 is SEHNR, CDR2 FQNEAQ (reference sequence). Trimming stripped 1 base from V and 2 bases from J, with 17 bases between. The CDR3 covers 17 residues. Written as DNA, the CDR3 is TGTGCCAGCAGCTTAGGGTACACCGAAGGGGGGCAAGAGACCCAGTACTTC. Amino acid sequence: CASSLGYTEGGQETQYF.

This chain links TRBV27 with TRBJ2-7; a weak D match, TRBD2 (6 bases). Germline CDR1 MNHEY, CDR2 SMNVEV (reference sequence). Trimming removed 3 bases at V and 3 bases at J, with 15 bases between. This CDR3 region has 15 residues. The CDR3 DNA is TGTGCCAGCAGTTTGGGAGGTCGGGGTCTCTACGAGCAGTACTTC. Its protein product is CASSLGGRGLYEQYF.

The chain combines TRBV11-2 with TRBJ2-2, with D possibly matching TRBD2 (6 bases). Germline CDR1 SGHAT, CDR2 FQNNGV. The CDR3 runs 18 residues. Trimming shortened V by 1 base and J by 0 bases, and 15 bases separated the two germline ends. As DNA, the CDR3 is TGTGCCAGCAGCTTAGCCCTTGGGGGGACCACGAACACCGGGGAGCTGTTTTTT. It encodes CASSLALGGTTNTGELFF.

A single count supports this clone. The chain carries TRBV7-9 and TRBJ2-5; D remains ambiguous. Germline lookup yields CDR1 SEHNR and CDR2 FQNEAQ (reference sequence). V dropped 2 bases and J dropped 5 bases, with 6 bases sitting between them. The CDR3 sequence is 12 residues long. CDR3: CASSLMRETQYF. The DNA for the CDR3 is TGTGCCAGCAGCTTAATGAGGGAGACCCAGTACTTC.

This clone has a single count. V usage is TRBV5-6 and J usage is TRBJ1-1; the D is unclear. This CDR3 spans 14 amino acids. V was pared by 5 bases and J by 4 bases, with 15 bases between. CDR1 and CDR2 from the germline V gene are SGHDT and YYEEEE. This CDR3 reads CASSTQSLATEAFF. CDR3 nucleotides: TGTGCCAGCAGTACGCAGTCTCTGGCCACTGAAGCTTTCTTT.

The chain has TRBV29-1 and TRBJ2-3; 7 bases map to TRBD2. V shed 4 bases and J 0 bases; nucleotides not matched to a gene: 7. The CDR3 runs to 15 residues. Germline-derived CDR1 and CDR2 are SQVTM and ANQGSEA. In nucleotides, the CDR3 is TGCAGCGTTGGGATCTTGGGGGGGAGCACAGATACGCAGTATTTT. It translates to CSVGILGGSTDTQYF.

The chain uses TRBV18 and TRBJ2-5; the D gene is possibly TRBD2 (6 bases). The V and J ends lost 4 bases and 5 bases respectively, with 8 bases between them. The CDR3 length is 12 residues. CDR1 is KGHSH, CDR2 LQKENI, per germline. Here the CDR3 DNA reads TGTGCCAGCTCACGAGGAGGGGAGACCCAGTACTTC. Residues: CASSRGGETQYF.

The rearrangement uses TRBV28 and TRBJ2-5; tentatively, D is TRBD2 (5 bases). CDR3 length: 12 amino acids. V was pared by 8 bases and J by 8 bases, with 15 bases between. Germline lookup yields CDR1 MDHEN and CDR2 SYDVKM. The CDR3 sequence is CASGRGDFTQYF. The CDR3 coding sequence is TGTGCCAGCGGACGGGGTGATTTTACCCAGTACTTC.

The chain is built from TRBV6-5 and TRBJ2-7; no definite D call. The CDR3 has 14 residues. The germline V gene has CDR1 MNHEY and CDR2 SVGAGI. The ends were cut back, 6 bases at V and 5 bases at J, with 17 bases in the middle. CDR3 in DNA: TGTGCCAGCAGCTCCCCGTTAGCACCGCACGAGCAGTACTTC. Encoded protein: CASSSPLAPHEQYF.

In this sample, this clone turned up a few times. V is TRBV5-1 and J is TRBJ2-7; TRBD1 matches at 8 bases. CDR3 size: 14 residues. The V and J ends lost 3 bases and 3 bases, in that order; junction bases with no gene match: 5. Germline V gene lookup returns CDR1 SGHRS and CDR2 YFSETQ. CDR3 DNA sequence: TGCGCCAGCAGCTGGGGGACAGGAAACTACGAGCAGTACTTC. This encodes CASSWGTGNYEQYF.

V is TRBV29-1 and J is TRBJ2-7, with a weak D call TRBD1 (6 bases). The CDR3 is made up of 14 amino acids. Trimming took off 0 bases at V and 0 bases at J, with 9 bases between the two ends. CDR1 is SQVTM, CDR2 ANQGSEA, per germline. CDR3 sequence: CSVEDQGGSYEQYF. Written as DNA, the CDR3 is TGCAGCGTTGAAGATCAAGGGGGCTCCTACGAGCAGTACTTC.

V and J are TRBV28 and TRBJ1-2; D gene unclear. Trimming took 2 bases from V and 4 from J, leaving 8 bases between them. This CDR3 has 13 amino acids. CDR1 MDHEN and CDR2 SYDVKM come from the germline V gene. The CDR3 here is CASSLRVSYGYTF. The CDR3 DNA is TGTGCCAGCAGTTTAAGGGTTAGCTATGGCTACACCTTC.

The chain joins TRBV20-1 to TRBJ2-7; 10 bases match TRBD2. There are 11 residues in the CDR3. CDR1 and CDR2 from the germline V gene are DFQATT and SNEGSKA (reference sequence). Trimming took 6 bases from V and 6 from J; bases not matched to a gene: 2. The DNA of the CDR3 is TGCAGTGCATGGACTAGCGGCGAGCAGTACTTC. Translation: CSAWTSGEQYF.

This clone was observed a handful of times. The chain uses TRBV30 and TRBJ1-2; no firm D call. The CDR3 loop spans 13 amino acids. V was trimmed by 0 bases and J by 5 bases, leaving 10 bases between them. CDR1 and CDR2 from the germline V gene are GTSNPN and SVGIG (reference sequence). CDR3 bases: TGTGCCTGGAGTGTAGGAGCCCCATATGGCTACACCTTC. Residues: CAWSVGAPYGYTF.

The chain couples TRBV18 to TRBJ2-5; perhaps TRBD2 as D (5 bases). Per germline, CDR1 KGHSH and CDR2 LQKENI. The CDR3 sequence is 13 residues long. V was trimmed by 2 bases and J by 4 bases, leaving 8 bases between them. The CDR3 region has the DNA TGTGCCAGCTCACCAGGCGGGTTAGAGACCCAGTACTTC. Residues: CASSPGGLETQYF.